Below are 4 T cell receptor beta chains sequenced from a single sample in a study of T cell repertoires in cytomegalovirus infection. Via MiXCR, TCRdb re-called the reads, giving one row per CDR3 protein. The profile covers 400,000 or so distinct CDR3 sequences, with around a sixth appearing a single time and roughly 9% taken by the ten largest. Sequenced material: PBMCs. The receptors shown here come from a human donor in good health (CMV status not recorded). Some clones in this sample may be carry-over from other donors' samples.

This clonotype was seen a few times. The chain couples TRBV10-3 to TRBJ2-7; D possibly corresponds to TRBD1 (5 bases). This CDR3 is 13 amino acids long. V was clipped by 6 bases and J by 2 bases, with 11 bases between them. CDR1 and CDR2 (germline): ENHRY, SYGVKD. CDR3 nucleotides: TGTGCCATCAGGGAACAGGATCCCTACGAGCAGTACTTC. As protein: CAIREQDPYEQYF.

The sample holds one count of this clonotype. The chain employs TRBV6-1 and TRBJ2-3; TRBD2 agrees at 9 bases. J gave up 5 bases and V 6 bases, and 15 bases lay outside the gene matches. CDR3 size: 17 residues. The germline CDR1 and CDR2 sequences are MNHNS and SASEGT. DNA for the CDR3: TGTGCCAGCAGCTACCCCCGACGCGGGAGGGATGGAGATACGCAGTATTTT. Translated: CASSYPRRGRDGDTQYF.

The chain joins TRBV5-1 to TRBJ2-2; the match to TRBD1 covers 9 bases. This CDR3 has 14 amino acids. Germline assignment: CDR1 SGHRS and CDR2 YFSETQ. The V gene end was trimmed by 0 bases and the J gene end by 6 bases; junction bases not matched to a gene: 0. CDR3: CASSLGQGAGELFF. DNA for the CDR3: TGCGCCAGCAGCTTGGGACAGGGGGCCGGGGAGCTGTTTTTT.

The gene calls are TRBV29-1 and TRBJ1-4, with 7 nucleotides matching TRBD1. The CDR3 has 14 residues. V was pared by 4 bases and J by 2 bases, with 4 bases of the junction left unmatched. CDR1 is SQVTM, CDR2 ANQGSEA, per germline. The CDR3 DNA reads as TGCAGCGTTGGTAGAGGGGGCACTAATGAAAAACTGTTTTTT. It encodes CSVGRGGTNEKLFF.